This record concerns one T cell receptor beta chain sequence. Its antigen is as yet unknown. This sample is part of a study of T cells in Graves' hyperthyroidism and ophthalmopathy. Study outcomes and limitations: Within blood appeared most thyroid clonotypes that had expanded above 0.001. From stable hyperthyroidism, ophthalmopathy was separated by a 13 V-J model. Model predictions of ophthalmopathy came a median roughly 6.4 months before onset.

The study left out patients who had uncontrolled infection, other autoimmune disease, pregnancy or lactation. The CDR3 length is 14 residues. Germline V CDR1 and CDR2: MNHNS, SASEGT. Trimming removed 4 bases from V and 2 bases from J, with 11 bases in between. What was amplified from RNA transcripts were TCR beta CDR3 regions. HTBI primers were the set used in a first-round RT-PCR of the TCR CDR3. TCRdb reprocessed the multiplex PCR reads via MiXCR and lists one record per CDR3 protein. The sample has a few hundred thousand distinct CDR3 sequences, around 46% seen once. This rearrangement joins TRBV6-1 to TRBJ2-5; D is unclear. The sequence was collected from an adult woman with Graves' disease, either hyperthyroidism or ophthalmopathy (not recorded which). Sequencing was done on a sample of peripheral blood or thyroid tissue (not recorded which). CDR3: CASSGAAIQETQYF. The CDR3 nucleotides read TGTGCCAGCAGTGGGGCAGCAATTCAAGAGACCCAGTACTTC.